This TCR beta chain was observed in a study of T cell repertoires in ileal Crohn's disease. For the study at large: Every patient was operated on for stricturing (approximately 60%) or penetrating (approximately 40%) complications.

Only a few counts were recorded for this clone. Antigen unknown. Clones were read by immunoSEQ multiplex PCR, and TCRdb kept only the in-frame ones, dropping some. The table lists over 5,000 clones, under 85% of them singletons. Eligibility required adulthood, ileal or ileocolonic Crohn's disease and indicated ileocolonic resection. Germline CDR1 MDHEN, CDR2 SYDVKM. Trimming shortened V by 2 bases and J by 5 bases, and 10 bases separated the two germline ends. The CDR3 contains 14 residues. Findings of the study overall: Compared with non-smokers, active smokers at surgery showed more clonal expansions. All patients with clonality above 26.8% had endoscopic recurrence.

Sequencing input: ileal tissue. The sequence derives from an adult with Crohn's disease. V and J are TRBV28 and TRBJ2-1; D not resolved. The CDR3 is CASSLRLGHNEQFF. The CDR3 bases are TGTGCCAGCAGTTTAAGGCTTGGGCACAATGAGCAGTTCTTC.